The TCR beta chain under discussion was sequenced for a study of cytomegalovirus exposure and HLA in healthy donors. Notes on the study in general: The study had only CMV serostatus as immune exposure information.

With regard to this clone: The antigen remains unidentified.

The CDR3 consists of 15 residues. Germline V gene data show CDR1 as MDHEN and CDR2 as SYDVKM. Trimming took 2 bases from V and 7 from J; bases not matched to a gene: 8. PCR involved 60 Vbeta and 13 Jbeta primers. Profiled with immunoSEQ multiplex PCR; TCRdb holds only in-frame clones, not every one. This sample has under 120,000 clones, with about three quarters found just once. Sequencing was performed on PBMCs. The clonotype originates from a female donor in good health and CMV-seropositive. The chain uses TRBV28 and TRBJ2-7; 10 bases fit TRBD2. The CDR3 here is CASSLPSSGRGEQYF. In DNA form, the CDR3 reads TGTGCCAGCAGTTTACCGTCTAGCGGGAGAGGGGAGCAGTACTTC.